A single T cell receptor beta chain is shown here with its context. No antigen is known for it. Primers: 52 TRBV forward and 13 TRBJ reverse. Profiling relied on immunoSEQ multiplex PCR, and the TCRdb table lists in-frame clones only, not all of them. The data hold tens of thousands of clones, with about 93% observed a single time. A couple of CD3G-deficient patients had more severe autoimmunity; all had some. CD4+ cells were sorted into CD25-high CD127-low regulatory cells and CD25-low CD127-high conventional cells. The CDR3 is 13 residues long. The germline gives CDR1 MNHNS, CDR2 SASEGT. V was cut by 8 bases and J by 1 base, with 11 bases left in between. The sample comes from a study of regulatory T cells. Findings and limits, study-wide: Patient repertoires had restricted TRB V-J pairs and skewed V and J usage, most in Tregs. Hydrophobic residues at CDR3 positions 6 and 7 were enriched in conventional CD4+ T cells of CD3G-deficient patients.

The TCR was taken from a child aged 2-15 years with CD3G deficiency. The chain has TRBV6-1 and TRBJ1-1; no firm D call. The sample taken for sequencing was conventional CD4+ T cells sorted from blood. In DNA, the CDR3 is TGTGCCAGCGCGCGAGAAACGAACACTGAAGCTTTCTTT. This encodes CASARETNTEAFF.